Below are 30 T cell receptor beta chains sequenced from a single sample in a study. Cells sorted as Tregs were CD4+, CD25+ and CD127-/low. One entry per CDR3 protein results from TCRdb running MiXCR on the 5' RACE reads. The sample carries 55,000 or so distinct CDR3 sequences, roughly 20% recorded once. Sequencing was carried out using tumor-infiltrating Tregs sorted from the breast tumor. These receptors all come from a female donor with breast cancer.

The V call is TRBV2, the J call TRBJ1-5; D ambiguous. Deletions cut 1 base from V and 0 bases from J, with 10 bases between. Germline loops: CDR1 SNHLY, CDR2 FYNNEI. This CDR3 is 16 amino acids long. CDR3 bases: TGTGCCAGCAGTGAAGGGGAACGAGTTAGCAATCAGCCCCAGCATTTT. It translates to CASSEGERVSNQPQHF. Full variable domain (outside the CDR3, taken from reference TRBV2 and TRBJ1-5): EPEVTQTPSHQVTQMGQEVILRCVPISNHLYFYWYRQILGQKVEFLVSFYNNEISEKSEIFDDQFSVERPDGSNFTLKIRSTKLEDSAMYFCASSEGERVSNQPQHFGDGTRLSIL.

The V gene is TRBV2, the J gene TRBJ2-2; 11 bases align to TRBD2. CDR1 is SNHLY and CDR2 is FYNNEI in the germline V gene. The CDR3 is 15 amino acids. With 7 bases clipped from V and 1 base from J, the junction kept 2 bases outside the gene matches. CDR3 in amino acids: CASKGTSGNTGELFF. The CDR3, as DNA: TGTGCCAGCAAAGGGACTAGCGGGAACACCGGGGAGCTGTTTTTT.

The table lists this clonotype with many counts. V and J are TRBV29-1 and TRBJ1-5, with D possibly TRBD1 on 5 matching bases. CDR1 SQVTM and CDR2 ANQGSEA come from the germline V gene. This CDR3 region has 12 residues. V was clipped by 6 bases and J by 3 bases, with 9 bases between them. CDR3 region: CSVGVPNQPQHF. The DNA for the CDR3 is TGCAGCGTGGGGGTCCCCAATCAGCCCCAGCATTTT. Drawing the rest from reference TRBV29-1 and TRBJ1-5, the complete variable domain is SAVISQKPSRDICQRGTSLTIQCQVDSQVTMMFWYRQQPGQSLTLIATANQGSEATYESGFVIDKFPISRPNLTFSTLTVSNMSPEDSSIYLCSVGVPNQPQHFGDGTRLSIL.

This clonotype was seen only a few times. The gene calls are TRBV5-1 and TRBJ1-4; D perhaps matches TRBD1 (5 bases). Germline values: CDR1 SGHRS, CDR2 YFSETQ. The V end was cut by 0 bases, the J end by 8 bases, with 14 bases between. The CDR3 covers 15 residues. CDR3 protein: CASSLDGASGEKLFF. In DNA, the CDR3 is TGCGCCAGCAGCTTGGATGGGGCGTCGGGAGAAAAACTGTTTTTT.

The table lists this clonotype with a few counts. The chain carries TRBV20-1 and TRBJ2-3; D is undetermined. Trimming cost V 4 bases and J 3 bases, with 14 bases left between them. The CDR3 is 14 residues long. CDR1 and CDR2 from the germline V gene are DFQATT and SNEGSKA (reference sequence). CDR3 protein: CSAKKREVTDTQYF. The CDR3 DNA reads TGCAGTGCTAAGAAGCGAGAGGTGACAGATACGCAGTATTTT.

This chain links TRBV7-2 with TRBJ2-5; 7 positions match TRBD2. V trimming: 0 bases; J trimming: 5 bases; junction bases outside the gene matches: 9. CDR1 is SGHTA, CDR2 FQGNSA, per germline. The CDR3 has 16 amino acids. This CDR3 is CASSLASLSGRETQYF. For the CDR3, the DNA is TGTGCCAGCAGCTTAGCGAGCCTTAGCGGGCGGGAGACCCAGTACTTC. Supplemented by reference TRBV7-2 and TRBJ2-5, the full variable domain reads GAGVSQSPSNKVTEKGKDVELRCDPISGHTALYWYRQSLGQGLEFLIYFQGNSAPDKSGLPSDRFSAERTGGSVSTLTIQRTQQEDSAVYLCASSLASLSGRETQYFGPGTRLLVL.

A word on this clonotype: A much larger clone differs from this one at a single base, so this may be a read error. This sequence joins TRBV6-5 and TRBJ1-1; 9 bases are shared with TRBD1. This CDR3 has 13 residues. Germline V gives CDR1 MNHEY, CDR2 SVGAGI. CDR3 sequence: CASSLQGATEALF. DNA of the CDR3: TGTGCCAGCAGCTTACAGGGGGCAACTGAAGCTCTCTTT.

This chain connects TRBV7-6 to TRBJ2-7; maybe TRBD2 (6 bases). The germline CDR1 and CDR2 sequences are SGHVS and FNYEAQ. The CDR3 consists of 14 residues. V was clipped by 1 base and J by 7 bases, with 14 bases between them. CDR3 in amino acids: CASSLGSGAGEQYF. In nucleotides, the CDR3 is TGTGCCAGCAGCTTAGGTTCGGGAGCAGGGGAGCAGTACTTC.

In the case of this clonotype: This may come from a read error, since a much larger clone is one base off. The V and J genes are TRBV6-5 and TRBJ1-6, with 9 positions matching TRBD1. CDR3 length equals 16 residues. Germline-derived CDR1 and CDR2 are MNHEY and SVGAGI. The CDR3 loop reads CASSSPGQGKSSPLQF. The CDR3, as DNA: TGTGCCAGCAGTTCTCCGGGACAGGGAAAGAGCTCACCCCTCCAATTT.

This clonotype was detected ten times or more. This sequence joins TRBV6-6 and TRBJ1-2; possible D gene TRBD1, 5 bases. Germline assignment: CDR1 MNHNY and CDR2 SVGAGI (reference sequence). V was trimmed by 2 bases and J by 4 bases, leaving 8 bases between them. CDR3 length equals 13 residues. CDR3 nucleotide sequence: TGTGCCAGCAGTTACGGGGACCTCTATGGCTACACCTTC. It translates to CASSYGDLYGYTF.

This chain connects TRBV4-3 to TRBJ2-3, with D hard to call. Trimming took off 0 bases at V and 4 bases at J, with 14 bases between the two ends. This CDR3 has 16 residues. Germline-derived CDR1 and CDR2 are LGHNA and YSLEER. CDR3 region: CASSQELRDGADTQYF. DNA of the CDR3: TGCGCCAGCAGCCAAGAACTAAGGGATGGCGCAGATACGCAGTATTTT.

This clonotype was counted only a few times. The chain recombines TRBV18 with TRBJ1-1; D not certain. The CDR3 is made up of 14 amino acids. Trimming removed 2 bases at V and 4 bases at J, with 11 bases between. Germline CDR1 KGHSH, CDR2 LQKENI. CDR3 coding DNA: TGTGCCAGCTCACCAGGGTCAGGATTCACTGAAGCTTTCTTT. Translation gives CASSPGSGFTEAFF.

V gene TRBV11-2 combines with J gene TRBJ1-4, with D maybe TRBD1 (6 bases). The CDR3 sequence is 15 residues long. Germline assignment: CDR1 SGHAT and CDR2 FQNNGV. Trimming left V 5 bases short and J 8 bases short, with 18 bases between. The CDR3 region has the DNA TGTGCCAGCAGCCCCCTGCGGGGGCGAAGAGAAAAACTGTTTTTT. It yields the protein CASSPLRGRREKLFF.

The chain employs TRBV7-2 and TRBJ2-7; unclear D gene. From germline, CDR1 is SGHTA and CDR2 FQGNSA. Trimming stripped 4 bases from V and 1 base from J, with 14 bases between. CDR3 length: 15 amino acids. The CDR3 loop is CASSWYSQKSYEQYF. As DNA, the CDR3 is TGTGCCAGCAGCTGGTACAGCCAAAAGTCCTACGAGCAGTACTTC.

In its sample, this clonotype was seen a few times. CDR3 DNA sequence: TGTGCCAGCAGATTACTAGGGGACTACGAGCAGTACTTC. It translates to CASRLLGDYEQYF. The chain has TRBV12-3 or TRBV12-4 and TRBJ2-7, with D perhaps given as TRBD1 or TRBD2 (5 bases each). The V and J ends lost 6 bases and 3 bases respectively, with 12 bases between them. The CDR3 is 13 amino acids.

This clonotype showed up just a few times. The chain recombines TRBV20-1 with TRBJ2-7; 16 bases are shared with TRBD2. Germline CDR1 reads DFQATT; CDR2 reads SNEGSKA (reference sequence). After removal of 6 bases from V and 5 bases from J, the junction contained 16 bases not matched to a gene. The length of the CDR3 is 18 residues. The DNA for the CDR3 is TGCAGTGCCGACCAGGGACTAGCGGGAGGGGTCCGTCGGAACGAGCAGTACTTC. It translates to CSADQGLAGGVRRNEQYF.

This sequence joins TRBV12-3 or TRBV12-4 and TRBJ1-1; TRBD1 agrees at 8 bases. Unmatched junction bases numbered 11, after V lost 6 bases and J lost 8 bases. This CDR3 spans 14 amino acids. CDR3 bases: TGTGCCAGCAGCATCTTGGGGCAGGGGGCGGAAGCTTTCTTT. Its protein product is CASSILGQGAEAFF.

This clonotype is judged medium-sized. The chain joins TRBV2 to TRBJ2-5; 11 bases map to TRBD1. Germline assignment: CDR1 SNHLY and CDR2 FYNNEI. The CDR3 has 11 amino acids. J gave up 7 bases and V 8 bases, and 0 bases lay outside the gene matches. The chain's CDR3 is CASGTGGTQYF. The CDR3 region has the DNA TGTGCCAGCGGGACAGGGGGGACCCAGTACTTC.

The rearrangement joins TRBV6-1 to TRBJ1-2, with D perhaps matching TRBD1 (5 bases). This CDR3 is built from 14 residues. Germline V CDR1 and CDR2: MNHNS, SASEGT. V was clipped by 5 bases and J by 2 bases, with 12 bases between them. The DNA for the CDR3 is TGTGCCAGCAGTCGGGGACGGCAGAACTATGGCTACACCTTC. Residues: CASSRGRQNYGYTF.

This chain uses TRBV14 with TRBJ1-2; the match to TRBD1 covers 8 bases. Germline V CDR1 and CDR2: SGHDN, FVKESK. The CDR3 is made up of 13 amino acids. Losses at the gene ends were 4 bases for V and 4 bases for J; bases not matched to a gene: 2. The CDR3 DNA follows: TGTGCCAGCAGCCGGACAGGGCGCTATGGCTACACCTTC. Its translation is CASSRTGRYGYTF.

With regard to this clonotype: Since no conserved phenylalanine or tryptophan closes the CDR3, a read error is the likely cause. This chain joins TRBV4-3 and TRBJ1-2; D is ambiguous. Germline values: CDR1 LGHNA, CDR2 YSLEER. CDR3 length: 14 amino acids. The V end lost 0 bases, the J end lost 9 bases, and 14 bases lay between the germline ends. As DNA, the CDR3 is TGCGCCAGCAGCCAAGATCTGGCCCTTCGAAGCTACACCTGC. It encodes CASSQDLALRSYTC.

The chain employs TRBV3-1 and TRBJ2-3; possibly TRBD2 for D (7 bases). The CDR3 spans 16 residues. Deletions cut 0 bases from V and 2 bases from J, with 12 bases between. Germline values: CDR1 LGHDT, CDR2 YNNKEL (reference sequence). CDR3 protein: CASSQEGGPPTDTQYF. The CDR3 nucleotides are TGTGCCAGCAGCCAAGAGGGGGGGCCCCCCACAGATACGCAGTATTTT.

This clonotype turned up a few times. The chain carries TRBV10-2 and TRBJ2-1, with D possibly being TRBD2 (5 bases). V lost 7 bases to trimming and J lost 6 bases, with 7 bases between them. The germline V gene encodes CDR1 WSHSY and CDR2 SAAADI. CDR3 length: 11 amino acids. CDR3 in amino acids: CASTRGNEQFF. The CDR3 DNA follows: TGCGCCAGCACTCGGGGCAATGAGCAGTTCTTC.

The chain is built from TRBV30 and TRBJ2-7; the D is unclear. CDR3 length: 12 amino acids. V was clipped by 2 bases and J by 3 bases, with 8 bases between them. Germline values: CDR1 GTSNPN, CDR2 SVGIG (reference sequence). The CDR3 bases are TGTGCCTGGAGTTCCCCAGACTACGAGCAGTACTTC. It yields the protein CAWSSPDYEQYF.

The V call is TRBV20-1, the J call TRBJ2-3; D remains ambiguous. There are 13 residues in the CDR3. Germline assignment: CDR1 DFQATT and CDR2 SNEGSKA (reference sequence). The CDR3 here is CSAGLVSTDTQYF. Written as DNA, the CDR3 is TGCAGCGCTGGTTTGGTTAGCACAGATACGCAGTATTTT.

This clonotype occurred many times. J is TRBJ1-1 and V is TRBV6-5, with D hard to call. V gave up 2 bases and J gave up 1 base, with 8 bases separating them. Germline V gene lookup returns CDR1 MNHEY and CDR2 SVGAGI. The CDR3 contains 14 residues. The CDR3 is CASSYTEGNTEAFF. CDR3 nucleotides: TGTGCCAGCAGTTACACAGAGGGGAACACTGAAGCTTTCTTT.

This clonotype was detected only a few times. The CDR3 is CASRARQAAYEQYF. CDR3 nucleotides: TGTGCCAGCAGGGCTAGACAGGCCGCCTACGAGCAGTACTTC. The chain employs TRBV27 and TRBJ2-7, with a possible D match to TRBD1 (6 bases). Between the trimmed V and J ends, which lost 6 bases and 2 bases, there was a span of 14 bases. CDR3 length: 14 residues. CDR1 and CDR2 (germline): MNHEY, SMNVEV (reference sequence).

This clonotype turned up a few times. This CDR3 is CASSQHHQDEKLFF. The CDR3 DNA reads as TGTGCCAGCAGCCAACATCACCAGGATGAAAAACTGTTTTTT. The rearrangement uses TRBV4-2 and TRBJ1-4; D is unclear. The CDR3 spans 14 residues. Germline CDR1 is LGHNA and CDR2 is YNFKEQ. Trimming left V 2 bases short and J 6 bases short, with 10 bases between.

This chain joins TRBV7-7 and TRBJ2-2; D unresolved. Looked up from germline, CDR1 is SSHAT and CDR2 is FNYEAQ (reference sequence). This CDR3 has 15 amino acids. Trimming took 5 bases from V and 0 from J, leaving 10 bases between them. CDR3 amino acids: CASSPGSANTGELFF. CDR3 coding DNA: TGTGCCAGCAGCCCTGGATCAGCGAACACCGGGGAGCTGTTTTTT.

The V and J genes are TRBV20-1 and TRBJ2-7, with D perhaps TRBD1 (5 bases). Trimming removed 5 bases from V and 4 bases from J, with 12 bases in between. From germline, CDR1 is DFQATT and CDR2 SNEGSKA (reference sequence). This CDR3 has 12 residues. CDR3 sequence: CSAPRERYEQYF. In DNA form, the CDR3 reads TGCAGTGCTCCCAGGGAAAGGTACGAGCAGTACTTC.